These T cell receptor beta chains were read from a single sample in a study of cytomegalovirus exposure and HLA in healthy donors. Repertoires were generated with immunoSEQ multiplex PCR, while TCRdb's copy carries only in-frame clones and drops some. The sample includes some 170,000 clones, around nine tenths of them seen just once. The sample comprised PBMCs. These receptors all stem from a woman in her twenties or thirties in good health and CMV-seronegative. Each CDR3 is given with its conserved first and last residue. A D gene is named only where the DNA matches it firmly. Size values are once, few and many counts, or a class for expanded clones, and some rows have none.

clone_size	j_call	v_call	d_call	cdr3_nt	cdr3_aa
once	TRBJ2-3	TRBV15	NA	TGTGCCACCAGCAGAGAGAGGGACACCCCCACAGATACGCAGTATTTT	CATSRERDTPTDTQYF
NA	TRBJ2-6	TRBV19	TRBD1	TGTGCCAGTAGCCCAAACCGGGACAGCTTCACTGGGGCCAACGTCCTGACTTTC	CASSPNRDSFTGANVLTF
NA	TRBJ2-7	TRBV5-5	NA	TGTGCCAGCAGCTTTACTACTAGCCGTCCCGAGCAGTACTTC	CASSFTTSRPEQYF
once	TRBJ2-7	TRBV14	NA	TGTGCCAGCAGCCAAGATTTTCTCCCCGGCTCCTACGAGCAGTACTTC	CASSQDFLPGSYEQYF
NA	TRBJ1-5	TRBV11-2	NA	TGTGCCAGCAGCTTAGGGGGGGTAGCGGGTCAGCCCCAGCATTTT	CASSLGGVAGQPQHF
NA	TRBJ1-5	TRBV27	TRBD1	TGTGCCAGCAGTCCTACCCCCCGGACAGGCTCCAATCAGCCCCAGCATTTT	CASSPTPRTGSNQPQHF
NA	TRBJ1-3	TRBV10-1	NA	TGCGCCAGCATTTATAGGACAGACGGAAACACCATATATTTT	CASIYRTDGNTIYF
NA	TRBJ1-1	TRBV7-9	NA	TGTGCCAGCACCCCTAGGCGGAGCTCTGGCACTGAAGCTTTCTTT	CASTPRRSSGTEAFF
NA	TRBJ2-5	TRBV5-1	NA	TGCGCCAGCAGACTAGCAGGACAAGAGACCCAGTACTTC	CASRLAGQETQYF
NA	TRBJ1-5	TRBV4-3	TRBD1	TGCGCCAGCAGCCAAGCTGGACAGGGAAGGGATAGCAATCAGCCCCAGCATTTT	CASSQAGQGRDSNQPQHF
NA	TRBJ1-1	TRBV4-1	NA	TGCGCCAGCAGCCAAGAGGAAACAGTGAACACTGAAGCTTTCTTT	CASSQEETVNTEAFF
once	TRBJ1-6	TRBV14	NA	TGTGCCAGCAGCCAAGCGAGGGCGTTTTCACCCCTCCACTTT	CASSQARAFSPLHF
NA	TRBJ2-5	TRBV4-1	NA	TGCGCCAGCAGCCAAGCGGTAGTGAGGGAGACCCAGTACTTC	CASSQAVVRETQYF
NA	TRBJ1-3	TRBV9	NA	TGTGCCAGCAGCGTAGGAGGCAGCTCTGGAAACACCATATATTTT	CASSVGGSSGNTIYF
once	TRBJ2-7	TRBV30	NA	TGTGCCTGGAGTGTGGGGGGTACGGGACCCTACGAGCAGTACTTC	CAWSVGGTGPYEQYF
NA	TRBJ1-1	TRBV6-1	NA	TGTGCCAGCAGTGAGTGGCAAAAGAACACTGAAGCTTTCTTT	CASSEWQKNTEAFF
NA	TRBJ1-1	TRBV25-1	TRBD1	TGTGCCAGCAGTGTGCAGCAGGGGGTGAACACTGAAGCTTTCTTT	CASSVQQGVNTEAFF
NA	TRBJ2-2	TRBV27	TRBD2	TGTGCCAGCAGTGCACCTAGCGGGGGTTCAGTTGAGCTGTTTTTT	CASSAPSGGSVELFF
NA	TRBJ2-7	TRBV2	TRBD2	TGTGCCAGCACCATGGGGGGGTACGAGCAGTACTTC	CASTMGGYEQYF
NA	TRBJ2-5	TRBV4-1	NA	TGCGCCAGCAGCCAAACAGAAGAGACCCAGTACTTC	CASSQTEETQYF
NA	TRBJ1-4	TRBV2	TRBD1	TGTGCCAGCCCAGACAGGGGAGGAGAAAAACTGTTTTTT	CASPDRGGEKLFF
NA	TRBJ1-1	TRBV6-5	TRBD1	TGTGCCAGCAGTAGGGGACAGGCCGCACCTGAAGCTTTCTTT	CASSRGQAAPEAFF
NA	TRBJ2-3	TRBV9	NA	TGTGCCAGCAGCCCAAGAGGAGGCGGCACAGATACGCAGTATTTT	CASSPRGGGTDTQYF
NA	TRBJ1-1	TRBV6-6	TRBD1	TGTGCCAGCTGCACCGGGACAGGGGTTTCGGTCACTGAAGCTTTCTTT	CASCTGTGVSVTEAFF
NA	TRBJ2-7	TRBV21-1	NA	TGTGCCAGCTGGGGGAGACAGGGGAACTACGAGCAGTACTTC	CASWGRQGNYEQYF
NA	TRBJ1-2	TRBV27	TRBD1	TGTGCCAGCAGTTTTTCCGGACAGGAGTATGGCTACACCTTC	CASSFSGQEYGYTF
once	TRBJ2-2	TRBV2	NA	TGTGCCAGCACCGATAGGGGAAACACCGGGGAGCTGTTTTTT	CASTDRGNTGELFF
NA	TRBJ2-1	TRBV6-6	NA	TGTGCCAGCAGCCCTACAGGGAATGAGCAGTTCTTC	CASSPTGNEQFF
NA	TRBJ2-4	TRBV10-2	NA	TGCGCCAGCAGTTTCGAATGGGGGCGGACAGTAGCCAAAAACATTCAGTACTTC	CASSFEWGRTVAKNIQYF
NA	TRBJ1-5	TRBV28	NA	TGTGCCAGCAGTTTACCCCAGATGATAAAGAATCAGCCCCAGCATTTT	CASSLPQMIKNQPQHF
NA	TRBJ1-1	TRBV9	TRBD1	TGTGCCAGCAGCGTCCAGACAGGGGCTCTGAACACTGAAGCTTTCTTT	CASSVQTGALNTEAFF
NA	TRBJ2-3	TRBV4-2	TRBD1	TGTGCCAGCAGCCAAACCACAGGGGGCGGGGGAACAGATACGCAGTATTTT	CASSQTTGGGGTDTQYF
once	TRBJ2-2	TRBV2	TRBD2	TGTGCCAGCAGTGATACCGCTAGCGGAGCCGGGGAGCTGTTTTTT	CASSDTASGAGELFF
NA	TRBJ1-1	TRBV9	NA	TGTGCCAGCAGCGCTCTCCGAGAACAAGCTTTCTTT	CASSALREQAFF
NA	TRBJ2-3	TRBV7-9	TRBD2	TGTGCCAGCAGCCAAGCACTAGCGGGGGGCACAGATACGCAGTATTTT	CASSQALAGGTDTQYF
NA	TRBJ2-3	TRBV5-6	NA	TGTGCCAGCGGCGGAGGGTCGGGGGCAGATACGCAGTATTTT	CASGGGSGADTQYF
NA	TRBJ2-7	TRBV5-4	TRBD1	TGTGCCAGCAGCTTAACCGGGACAGGTATTCATTCCTACGAGCAGTACTTC	CASSLTGTGIHSYEQYF
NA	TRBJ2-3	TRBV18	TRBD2	TGTGCCAGCTCACTTGGGACTAGCGGGATCACAGATACGCAGTATTTT	CASSLGTSGITDTQYF
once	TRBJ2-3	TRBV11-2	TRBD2	TGTGCCAGCAGAATAGCGGGGGGGCCGCGGGATACGCAGTATTTT	CASRIAGGPRDTQYF
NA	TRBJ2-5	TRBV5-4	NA	TGTGCCAGCAACCGAGCGGGCACAGAGACCCAGTACTTC	CASNRAGTETQYF
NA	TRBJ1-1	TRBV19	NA	TGTGCCAGTAGTATAGCGGGGGGCGGAAACACTGAAGCTTTCTTT	CASSIAGGGNTEAFF
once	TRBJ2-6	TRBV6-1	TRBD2	TGTGCCAGCAGTGAGGGACTAGCGGGGGGGTCTTCTGGGGCCAACGTCCTGACTTTC	CASSEGLAGGSSGANVLTF
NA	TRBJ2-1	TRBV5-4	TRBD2	TGTGCCAGCAGCTTTCGCGGGGGGGCTCATGAGCAGTTCTTC	CASSFRGGAHEQFF
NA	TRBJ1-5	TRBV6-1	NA	TGTGCCAGCGTTCGCCAGGGGAGGGGACATCAGCCCCAGCATTTT	CASVRQGRGHQPQHF